The clone carrying this TCR beta chain was picked up a small number of times. This sample was included in a study of blood T cell repertoires in COVID-19. Turning to the study itself: Sample material is recorded as cDNA or gDNA derived from T cells, B-cell-depleted T cells, or PBMCs.

Assay used: immunoSEQ multiplex PCR; TCRdb lists only in-frame clones, some missing. The data contain about 41,000 clones, around 81% of them singletons. Sample: peripheral blood. The receptor comes from a woman aged 80 or over with acute or convalescent COVID-19.

CDR3 nucleotides: TGTGCCAGCAGCTGGGGACAGGATTCCTACGAGCAGTACTTC. Its protein is CASSWGQDSYEQYF. This chain connects TRBV7-8 to TRBJ2-7; TRBD1 agrees at 8 bases. This CDR3 is built from 14 residues. V shed 4 bases and J 1 base; nucleotides not matched to a gene: 3. Germline loops: CDR1 SGHVS, CDR2 FQNEAQ. The full variable domain, its missing parts supplied by reference TRBV7-8 and TRBJ2-7, is GAGVSQSPRYKVAKRGQDVALRCDPISGHVSLFWYQQALGQGPEFLTYFQNEAQLDKSGLPSDRFFAERPEGSVSTLKIQRTQQEDSAVYLCASSWGQDSYEQYFGPGTRLTVT.